This passage covers 29 T cell receptor beta chains from one sample sequenced in a study of T-cell reconstitution after alpha-beta-depleted transplantation in children. Unique molecular identifiers were incorporated into the prepared TCRbeta library. TCRdb reprocessed the PCR reads with MiXCR, giving one entry per CDR3 protein. The sample comprises hundreds of thousands of distinct CDR3 sequences, roughly 25% of which are singletons, and about 4.8% rests with the top ten. The specimen comprised PBMCs, mostly from graft donor cells, sampled 360 days after TCRalphabeta/CD19-depleted stem cell transplant. These receptors originate from a female patient between 2 and 15 years old who had a stem cell transplant for congenital amegakaryocytic thrombocytopenia, so the T cells may come from the graft donor.

V usage is TRBV7-8 and J usage is TRBJ2-1; 9 nucleotides align to TRBD1. This CDR3 contains 16 residues. V shed 0 bases, J shed 2 bases, and the junction held 2 bases outside the gene matches. The germline V gene encodes CDR1 SGHVS and CDR2 FQNEAQ. This CDR3 reads CASSLADRGAYNEQFF. In DNA, the CDR3 is TGTGCCAGCAGCTTAGCGGACAGGGGTGCCTACAATGAGCAGTTCTTC.

This clonotype was seen many times. The chain has TRBV12-3 or TRBV12-4 and TRBJ2-7; D is unclear. V lost 2 bases and J 5 bases, leaving 10 bases between the germline ends. The CDR3 totals 13 residues. CDR3 in amino acids: CASSLTRVDEQYF. CDR3 DNA: TGTGCCAGCAGTTTAACAAGGGTGGACGAGCAGTACTTC.

This chain joins TRBV24-1 and TRBJ2-7, with 8 positions matching TRBD1. Germline V lookup: CDR1 KGHDR, CDR2 SFDVKD. Trimming took 2 bases from V and 0 from J; bases not matched to a gene: 2. This CDR3 has 15 residues. The CDR3 loop reads CATSDSTGASYEQYF. CDR3 coding DNA: TGTGCCACCAGTGATTCGACAGGGGCCTCCTACGAGCAGTACTTC.

The sample holds many counts of this clonotype. This chain joins TRBV12-3 or TRBV12-4 and TRBJ2-3; no firm D call. V lost 1 base, J lost 0 bases, and 5 bases lay in between. This CDR3 is built from 14 residues. Here the CDR3 DNA reads TGTGCCAGCAGTTTAGAAGCTAGCACAGATACGCAGTATTTT. As protein: CASSLEASTDTQYF.

V gene TRBV20-1 combines with J gene TRBJ2-1; 7 positions match TRBD2. CDR1 and CDR2 (germline): DFQATT, SNEGSKA (reference sequence). CDR3 length equals 13 residues. The V gene end was trimmed by 0 bases and the J gene end by 15 bases; junction bases not matched to a gene: 11. The CDR3 coding sequence is TGCAGTGCTAGAGAGCGGACTAGTTCGGTGGTGTTCTTC. Translated: CSARERTSSVVFF.

In the case of this clonotype: A much larger clone sits a single nucleotide away, making a read error possible. The rearrangement links TRBV4-2 to TRBJ2-6; 7 positions match TRBD2. Germline lookup yields CDR1 LGHNA and CDR2 YNFKEQ. This CDR3 comprises 18 residues. The CDR3 sequence is CASSQGPSGSSGANVPTF. CDR3 nucleotide sequence: TGTGCCAGCAGCCAAGGTCCTAGCGGATCCTCTGGGGCCAACGTCCCGACTTTC.

V usage is TRBV6-2 or TRBV6-3 and J usage is TRBJ1-1; the match to TRBD1 covers 9 bases. CDR3 length equals 15 residues. Trimming took 5 bases from V and 0 from J; bases not matched to a gene: 4. Germline CDR1 MNHEY, CDR2 SVGEGT. CDR3 sequence (DNA): TGTGCCAGCAGTAACAGGGGGCTGCTGAACACTGAAGCTTTCTTT. It is translated as CASSNRGLLNTEAFF.

The gene calls are TRBV12-3 or TRBV12-4 and TRBJ1-1; D unclear. The ends were cut back, 3 bases at V and 4 bases at J, with 12 bases in the middle. The CDR3 covers 14 residues. In nucleotides, the CDR3 is TGTGCCAGCAGTTTTGAGTGGGTGAGCACTGAAGCTTTCTTT. This translates into CASSFEWVSTEAFF.

This clonotype has just a few counts. The chain employs TRBV20-1 and TRBJ2-1; no definite D call. Germline assignment: CDR1 DFQATT and CDR2 SNEGSKA (reference sequence). V lost 1 base and J 5 bases, leaving 21 bases between the germline ends. The CDR3 sequence is 17 residues long. This CDR3 reads CSARGIPPESENNEQFF. In nucleotides, the CDR3 is TGCAGTGCTAGAGGCATCCCGCCGGAGTCCGAGAACAATGAGCAGTTCTTC.

This clonotype was seen a handful of times. V gene TRBV29-1 combines with J gene TRBJ2-7; 11 bases match TRBD2. This CDR3 is built from 16 residues. In germline, CDR1 is SQVTM, CDR2 ANQGSEA. The junction had 8 bases not matched to a gene; V was cut back by 4 bases and J by 0 bases. The DNA of the CDR3 is TGCAGCGTTGCGGCTAGCGGGAGGTCCTACTCCTACGAGCAGTACTTC. Protein product: CSVAASGRSYSYEQYF.

The chain recombines TRBV7-9 with TRBJ2-5; D perhaps matches TRBD1 (6 bases). The germline V and J ends were trimmed by 3 bases and 4 bases, with 18 bases remaining between them. This CDR3 has 16 amino acids. The germline gives CDR1 SEHNR, CDR2 FQNEAQ (reference sequence). The CDR3 DNA reads TGTGCCAGCAGCTTCCCATTACAGGGTCATAGAGAGACCCAGTACTTC. This codes for CASSFPLQGHRETQYF.

In its sample, this clonotype was seen a few times. This rearrangement joins TRBV2 to TRBJ2-2; the D is unclear. CDR3 size: 15 residues. CDR1 and CDR2 from the germline V gene are SNHLY and FYNNEI. The ends were cut back, 4 bases at V and 0 bases at J, with 9 bases in the middle. CDR3 sequence: CASSVGLTNTGELFF. The CDR3, as DNA: TGTGCCAGCAGTGTTGGATTAACGAACACCGGGGAGCTGTTTTTT.

This clonotype was counted between two and nine times. At one end the junction does not follow the germline gene, possibly because of a read error. The chain employs TRBV4-1 and TRBJ1-2; D is unclear. The germline V gene encodes CDR1 MGHRA and CDR2 YSYEKL. This CDR3 spans 14 amino acids. In DNA form, the CDR3 reads TGCGCCAGCAGCCAAGAGGGGAGCAACTCTGGCTACACCTTC. This sequence encodes CASSQEGSNSGYTF.

The chain links TRBV28 to TRBJ1-4; the D gene is possibly TRBD1 (6 bases). V lost 1 base, J lost 0 bases, and 18 bases lay in between. This CDR3 region has 19 residues. CDR1 is MDHEN and CDR2 is SYDVKM in the germline V gene. In DNA form, the CDR3 reads TGTGCCAGCAGTTTATATCTGGGGACCCGGGACACAACTAATGAAAAACTGTTTTTT. Its translation: CASSLYLGTRDTTNEKLFF.

This clonotype was seen more than once but under ten times. The CDR3 region is CASSGSTDTQYF. The CDR3 nucleotides are TGTGCCAGCAGCGGAAGCACAGATACGCAGTATTTT. The rearrangement uses TRBV3-1 and TRBJ2-3; D is unclear. Per germline, CDR1 LGHDT and CDR2 YNNKEL (reference sequence). Trimming cost V 5 bases and J 0 bases, with 3 bases left between them. This CDR3 is built from 12 residues.

The chain combines TRBV6-5 with TRBJ2-3, with TRBD2 as a possible D gene (6 bases). The germline V and J ends were trimmed by 4 bases and 2 bases, with 13 bases remaining between them. The germline gives CDR1 MNHEY, CDR2 SVGAGI. CDR3 length equals 15 residues. CDR3 in amino acids: CASSLREAHTDTQYF. As DNA, the CDR3 is TGTGCCAGCAGTTTAAGGGAGGCACACACAGATACGCAGTATTTT.

The V and J genes are TRBV18 and TRBJ2-7, with TRBD1 identical over 9 bases. CDR1 and CDR2 from the germline V gene are KGHSH and LQKENI. Trimming cost V 0 bases and J 3 bases; bases outside gene matches: 3. This CDR3 has 15 amino acids. The CDR3 DNA reads as TGTGCCAGCTCACCACCGGGACAGGGACTCTACGAGCAGTACTTC. It is translated as CASSPPGQGLYEQYF. The whole variable domain, remainder taken from reference TRBV18 and TRBJ2-7, is NAGVMQNPRHLVRRRGQEARLRCSPMKGHSHVYWYRQLPEEGLKFMVYLQKENIIDESGMPKERFSAEFPKEGPSILRIQQVVRGDSAAYFCASSPPGQGLYEQYFGPGTRLTVT.

This clonotype was seen more than once but under ten times. The chain carries TRBV28 and TRBJ1-1; D remains unclear. V lost 4 bases and J 1 base, leaving 7 bases between the germline ends. This CDR3 contains 13 residues. CDR1 is MDHEN, CDR2 SYDVKM, per germline. The CDR3 region has the DNA TGTGCCAGCAGTTGGTCCGCGAACACTGAAGCTTTCTTT. Residues: CASSWSANTEAFF.

V is TRBV14 and J is TRBJ1-5; a weak D match, TRBD1 (5 bases). The CDR3 runs 18 residues. CDR1 and CDR2 from the germline V gene are SGHDN and FVKESK. Trimming cost V 1 base and J 1 base, with 17 bases left between them. The CDR3 region is CASSQVTRGSSSNQPQHF. CDR3 bases: TGTGCCAGCAGCCAAGTCACCCGGGGGTCATCGAGCAATCAGCCCCAGCATTTT.

This clonotype was counted a few times. The V gene is TRBV6-2 or TRBV6-3, the J gene TRBJ2-5; tentative D call: TRBD2 (5 bases). The CDR3 sequence is 14 residues long. CDR1 and CDR2 from the germline V gene are MNHEY and SVGEGT. The ends were cut back, 8 bases at V and 4 bases at J, with 17 bases in the middle. Here the CDR3 reads CASGVRGEGETQYF. The CDR3 nucleotides read TGTGCCAGCGGCGTCCGAGGAGAGGGAGAGACCCAGTACTTC.

This clonotype was seen at least ten times. The V and J genes are TRBV12-3 or TRBV12-4 and TRBJ1-2, with D unclear. The CDR3 is made up of 14 amino acids. Trimming stripped 3 bases from V and 0 bases from J, with 8 bases between. As DNA, the CDR3 is TGTGCCAGCAGTTTTTCTTACACTAACTATGGCTACACCTTC. Its protein product is CASSFSYTNYGYTF.

V gene TRBV5-1 combines with J gene TRBJ2-1, with D unresolved. This CDR3 contains 14 residues. Trimming removed 4 bases from V and 7 bases from J, with 15 bases in between. Germline V gene lookup returns CDR1 SGHRS and CDR2 YFSETQ. The CDR3 region is CASSLGAQKNEQFF. CDR3 DNA: TGCGCCAGCAGCCTGGGTGCCCAGAAGAATGAGCAGTTCTTC.

This sequence joins TRBV21-1 and TRBJ2-7; the table's D call, TRBD1, was not checked against the DNA. TRBV21-1 represents a pseudogene. CDR3 length: 15 amino acids. CDR3 coding DNA: TGTGCCAGCAGCAAAGAGGGACAGCTAGTTTACGAGCAGTACTTC. Translated, it gives CASSKEGQLVYEQYF.

V is TRBV7-2 and J is TRBJ1-3; D is possibly TRBD1 (6 bases). Germline V gene data show CDR1 as SGHTA and CDR2 as FQGNSA. The CDR3 loop spans 15 amino acids. V was cut by 4 bases and J by 4 bases, with 14 bases left in between. The CDR3 DNA sequence: TGTGCCAGCAGCTACCCCCCGGGGGCCGGAAACACCATATATTTT. It yields the protein CASSYPPGAGNTIYF.

This clonotype has a handful of counts. In nucleotides, the CDR3 is TGTGCCAGCAGCTACCGTTTCAGACAGGGAGGGGAGACCCAGTACTTC. Encoded protein: CASSYRFRQGGETQYF. V usage is TRBV7-2 and J usage is TRBJ2-5; D assignment may be TRBD1 or TRBD2 (7 bases each). The germline V and J ends were trimmed by 4 bases and 5 bases, with 20 bases remaining between them. The CDR3 runs 16 residues. The germline V gene encodes CDR1 SGHTA and CDR2 FQGNSA.

This clonotype has a single count. V and J are TRBV11-2 and TRBJ2-3; 11 bases agree with TRBD2. Per the germline V gene, CDR1 is SGHAT and CDR2 is FQNNGV. This CDR3 region has 16 residues. Germline trimming cut 2 bases from V and 3 bases from J; bases unmatched to any gene: 4. The CDR3 spells CASSLTSGGFTDTQYF. CDR3 in DNA: TGTGCCAGCAGCTTAACTAGCGGGGGATTTACAGATACGCAGTATTTT.

V and J are TRBV24-1 and TRBJ1-2; D is possibly TRBD1 (6 bases). In germline, CDR1 is KGHDR, CDR2 SFDVKD. V was trimmed by 2 bases and J by 1 base, leaving 10 bases between them. This CDR3 has 15 residues. The CDR3 coding sequence is TGTGCCACCAGTGATTCTCGGACAGTTAACTATGGCTACACCTTC. This translates into CATSDSRTVNYGYTF.

In its sample, this clonotype was seen a few times. This chain joins TRBV7-2 and TRBJ2-7; D assignment may be TRBD1 or TRBD2 (5 bases each). Germline values: CDR1 SGHTA, CDR2 FQGNSA. Trimming removed 1 base from V and 1 base from J, with 11 bases in between. This CDR3 comprises 15 residues. The CDR3 nucleotides are TGTGCCAGCAGCTTAGTTGGGACCATTTCCTACGAGCAGTACTTC. Translated, it gives CASSLVGTISYEQYF.

There are a few counts of this clonotype. The CDR3 sequence is CASSQVGAGETQYF. CDR3 coding DNA: TGCGCCAGCAGCCAAGTAGGGGCTGGAGAGACCCAGTACTTC. The V call is TRBV4-1, the J call TRBJ2-5; the D gene is possibly TRBD1 (5 bases). The CDR3 length is 14 residues. V lost 1 base, J lost 4 bases, and 10 bases lay in between. Per the germline V gene, CDR1 is MGHRA and CDR2 is YSYEKL.